These T cell receptor beta chains were read from a single sample in a study of CD8 T cells in Susac syndrome. Via MiXCR, TCRdb re-called the immunoSEQ multiplex PCR reads, giving one row per CDR3 protein. Of about 140,000 distinct CDR3 sequences in the sample, around 93% were seen once. Sequenced: CD4+ T cells from PBMCs. These receptors were collected from a human donor with Susac syndrome. Both conserved end residues are part of each CDR3. Fields, in order: D gene, clone size, J gene, V gene, CDR3 DNA, CDR3 protein. D genes are given only for firm matches. Clone size is shown for a subset of rows, as once, few, many or a class of expanded clone.

>NA|once|TRBJ1-2|TRBV9
TGTGCCAGCAGCCCGGGAGAGCCCCAGCGGGGCTACACCTTC
CASSPGEPQRGYTF
>NA|once|TRBJ1-1|TRBV7-9
TGTGCCAGCAGCCCGAAACAGAGACTGAACACTGAAGCTTTCTTT
CASSPKQRLNTEAFF
>TRBD2|NA|TRBJ2-4|TRBV30
TGTGCCTGGACCCTTGGGACTAGCGGGAGAGGCATTCAGTACTTC
CAWTLGTSGRGIQYF
>TRBD2|NA|TRBJ2-1|TRBV20-1
TGCAGTGCCCTACGACTAGCTCCCTACAATGAGCAGTTCTTC
CSALRLAPYNEQFF
>TRBD2|NA|TRBJ2-7|TRBV9
TGTGCCAGCAGCCCCCGAATAGCGGGAGCCTACGAGCAGTACTTC
CASSPRIAGAYEQYF
>NA|NA|TRBJ2-5|TRBV2
TGTGCCAGCACCCTTATGCAGTCGACCCAGTACTTC
CASTLMQSTQYF
>NA|NA|TRBJ2-7|TRBV3-1
TGTGCCAGCAGCCAAGAAACTAGAGGGTCGGGACCCACCTACGAGCAGTACTTC
CASSQETRGSGPTYEQYF
>NA|NA|TRBJ2-1|TRBV9
TGTGCCAGCAGCGTAGGTCACGGATCCTACAATGAGCAGTTCTTC
CASSVGHGSYNEQFF
>TRBD2|NA|TRBJ2-5|TRBV12-3/TRBV12-4
TGTGCCAGTGCCGGGGGGGTTCTACAGACCCAGTACTTC
CASAGGVLQTQYF
>NA|NA|TRBJ1-1|TRBV20-1
TGCAGTGCCCACAGTCGCCCGAACACTGAAGCTTTCTTT
CSAHSRPNTEAFF
>TRBD1|once|TRBJ1-2|TRBV20-1
TGCAGTGCTCTGGACAGGGGGCAGCGCTATGGCTACACCTTC
CSALDRGQRYGYTF
>NA|NA|TRBJ1-1|TRBV3-1
TGTGCCAGCAGCCAAGTCCAGGCCACTGAAGCTTTCTTT
CASSQVQATEAFF
>TRBD1|once|TRBJ1-6|TRBV7-3
TGTGCCAGCAGCTTGTTCGGACAGGGGGATTCACCCCTCCACTTT
CASSLFGQGDSPLHF
>NA|NA|TRBJ2-5|TRBV9
TGTGCCAGCAGCGGGGAGTTTGAGACCCAGTACTTC
CASSGEFETQYF
>TRBD1|NA|TRBJ1-2|TRBV5-1
TGCGCCAGCAGCTTGAACCCGACAGGGGACTATGGCTACATCTTC
CASSLNPTGDYGYIF
>NA|NA|TRBJ2-7|TRBV5-6
TGTGCCAGCAGCTTGGAACAGCTAACCAGCTCCGAGCAGTACTTC
CASSLEQLTSSEQYF
>NA|NA|TRBJ2-3|TRBV30
TGTGCCTGGAGTGTTGGCGGGAGCACAGATACGCAGTATTTT
CAWSVGGSTDTQYF
>NA|once|TRBJ2-5|TRBV9
TGTGCCAGCAGCCCTCGAGAGTGGAAGGGACCCGCAGCAGCGGAGACCCAGTACTTC
CASSPREWKGPAAAETQYF
>NA|NA|TRBJ1-5|TRBV4-2
TGTGCCAGCAGCCTTCAAACGGGGAGTCAGCCCCAGCATTTT
CASSLQTGSQPQHF
>NA|NA|TRBJ1-1|TRBV6-5
TGTGCCAGCAGCCGGGCTCCGGGCCACACTGAAGCTTTCTTT
CASSRAPGHTEAFF
>TRBD1|NA|TRBJ2-1|TRBV12-3/TRBV12-4
TGTGCCAGCAGTCCCCCGGCTTACCAGGGGGCCTACAATGAGCAGTTCTTC
CASSPPAYQGAYNEQFF
>TRBD1|NA|TRBJ1-2|TRBV4-3
TGCGCCAGCAGCCAAGATCTAAGGGACAGGGGTGGCTACACCTTC
CASSQDLRDRGGYTF
>TRBD2|NA|TRBJ2-3|TRBV28
TGTGCCAGCAGCCCAGCGGGGGGGCGGGTGGATACGCAGTATTTT
CASSPAGGRVDTQYF
>NA|NA|TRBJ2-6|TRBV6-6
TGTGCCAGCAGTTACGGCGACTCTGGGGCCAACGTCCTGACTTTC
CASSYGDSGANVLTF
>TRBD1|once|TRBJ1-2|TRBV30
TGTGCCTGGACGCCCGACAGGGGCCCGTATGGCTACACCTTC
CAWTPDRGPYGYTF